The 26 T cell receptor beta chains listed next were all sequenced from one sample in a study of shared clonotypes between healthy human individuals. Clones were sequenced by immunoSEQ multiplex PCR, and TCRdb holds only the in-frame ones, with some missing. Of some 1 million clones in the sample, approximately 70% were seen once. What was sequenced was memory CD4+ T cells sorted from blood. The subset denotes: CD45RA-negative fraction. The receptors were sampled from a young man in good health.

This rearrangement joins TRBV2 to TRBJ2-3; D perhaps matches TRBD1 (6 bases). The CDR3 has 16 residues. The V gene lost 2 bases and the J gene lost 4 bases, with 16 bases spanning the gap. Germline-derived CDR1 and CDR2 are SNHLY and FYNNEI. CDR3 DNA sequence: TGTGCCAGCAGTGAAACGGGACAACTATTCGCAGATACGCAGTATTTT. Its translation is CASSETGQLFADTQYF.

Turning to this clone: The junction and the germline gene differ at one end; a read error may be behind it. The chain couples TRBV7-7 to TRBJ2-1, with D possibly matching TRBD2 (7 bases). Germline V gene sequence: CDR1 SSHAT, CDR2 FNYEAQ (reference sequence). The CDR3 runs 13 residues. As DNA, the CDR3 is TGTGCTAGCAGCTTTGGGGGGGCGGATGAGCAGTTCTTC. This codes for CASSFGGADEQFF.

The genes are TRBV15 and TRBJ2-7; 8 bases agree with TRBD2. The CDR3 is 14 amino acids. J lost 11 bases, V lost 0 bases, and 9 bases had no gene match. CDR1 and CDR2 (germline): LNHNV, YYDKDF (reference sequence). CDR3 amino acids: CATSRDRAGGPEYF. The CDR3 DNA reads TGTGCCACCAGCAGAGATCGCGCGGGAGGCCCTGAGTACTTC.

The gene calls are TRBV4-2 and TRBJ1-3; tentatively, D is TRBD1 (6 bases). The V end was cut by 1 base, the J end by 2 bases, with 15 bases between. The CDR3 runs to 17 residues. Germline lookup yields CDR1 LGHNA and CDR2 YNFKEQ. The CDR3 DNA sequence: TGTGCCAGCAGCCAAGTCCCTCGGGGGGGCCCTGGAAACACCATATATTTT. Translation gives CASSQVPRGGPGNTIYF.

The chain recombines TRBV7-2 with TRBJ2-7; unclear D gene. Between the trimmed V and J ends, which lost 3 bases and 3 bases, there was a span of 9 bases. CDR3 length equals 13 residues. CDR1 is SGHTA, CDR2 FQGNSA, per germline. The CDR3, as DNA: TGTGCCAGCAGCTTTGCGAACCACTACGAGCAGTACTTC. This sequence encodes CASSFANHYEQYF.

Only a few counts were recorded for this clone. V gene TRBV30 combines with J gene TRBJ1-5; D is uncertain. CDR3 length: 13 amino acids. Germline-derived CDR1 and CDR2 are GTSNPN and SVGIG (reference sequence). Between the trimmed V and J ends, which lost 0 bases and 7 bases, there was a span of 10 bases. CDR3 sequence reads: CAWSVSGYQPQHF. In nucleotides, the CDR3 is TGTGCCTGGAGTGTCTCGGGGTACCAGCCCCAGCATTTT. The full variable domain, its missing parts supplied by reference TRBV30 and TRBJ1-5, is SQTIHQWPATLVQPVGSPLSLECTVEGTSNPNLYWYRQAAGRGLQLLFYSVGIGQISSEVPQNLSASRPQDRQFILSSKKLLLSDSGFYLCAWSVSGYQPQHFGDGTRLSIL.

This rearrangement joins TRBV27 to TRBJ1-2, with 9 bases matching TRBD1. The CDR3 sequence is 15 residues long. CDR1 is MNHEY, CDR2 SMNVEV, per germline (reference sequence). The ends lost 6 bases at V and 1 base at J; junction bases unmatched: 6. CDR3 DNA sequence: TGTGCCAGCAGCCGGGGGGACAGGGTTAACTATGGCTACACCTTC. This gives the protein CASSRGDRVNYGYTF.

Of note for this clone: The identical CDR3 is also encoded by other nucleotide sequences in the sample. This chain links TRBV18 with TRBJ1-1; TRBD1 matches 7 bases. Germline CDR1 KGHSH, CDR2 LQKENI. V trimming: 4 bases; J trimming: 1 base; junction bases outside the gene matches: 12. The CDR3 totals 17 residues. For the CDR3, the DNA is TGTGCCAGCTCACTTTTAGGGCCCGGGACAGAGAACACTGAAGCTTTCTTT. It yields the protein CASSLLGPGTENTEAFF.

This clone has a handful of counts. As DNA, the CDR3 is TGTGCCAGCAGTGACGGGGCTACGCAGTATTTT. This codes for CASSDGATQYF. V is TRBV6-4 and J is TRBJ2-3; possible D gene TRBD1, 5 bases. Germline assignment: CDR1 MRHNA and CDR2 SNTAGT. The CDR3 spans 11 residues. Trimming left V 2 bases short and J 8 bases short, with 5 bases between.

This clone was detected only a few times. This chain joins TRBV19 and TRBJ2-7; the match to TRBD2 covers 10 bases. With 6 bases clipped from V and 3 bases from J, the junction kept 5 bases outside the gene matches. Germline V gene data show CDR1 as LNHDA and CDR2 as SQIVND (reference sequence). The CDR3 spans 14 residues. The CDR3 coding sequence is TGTGCCAGTAGCGGTCTAGCGGGAGTCTACGAGCAGTACTTC. Translation: CASSGLAGVYEQYF.

This chain uses TRBV6-6 with TRBJ1-3; D unclear. The CDR3 is made up of 15 amino acids. The V gene's germline CDR1 is MNHNY and CDR2 SVGAGI (reference sequence). Between the trimmed V and J ends, which lost 7 bases and 0 bases, there was a span of 13 bases. In DNA, the CDR3 is TGTGCCAGCATGCAAGGGTTGAGCTCTGGAAACACCATATATTTT. Amino acids: CASMQGLSSGNTIYF.

This clone was detected only once. The chain couples TRBV7-2 to TRBJ2-4; a possible D gene is TRBD2 (5 bases). Trimming stripped 4 bases from V and 8 bases from J, with 9 bases between. The CDR3 loop spans 12 amino acids. Germline V gene lookup returns CDR1 SGHTA and CDR2 FQGNSA. Here the CDR3 reads CASSSQADIQYF. CDR3 coding DNA: TGTGCCAGCAGCTCGCAAGCGGACATTCAGTACTTC.

CDR3 DNA: TGTGCCAGAAGCTTGACAGGGGGTTTTTTTGGAGCCAAAAACATTCAGTACTTC. It encodes CARSLTGGFFGAKNIQYF. The J gene is TRBJ2-4, the V gene TRBV5-3; 8 bases match TRBD1. TRBV5-3 is treated as an ORF (open reading frame) with a function not yet certain. The CDR3 covers 18 residues. V dropped 1 base and J dropped 0; count of bases not matched to a gene: 9.

This chain links TRBV6-5 with TRBJ2-7; D ambiguous. Germline V gene lookup returns CDR1 MNHEY and CDR2 SVGAGI. V lost 5 bases, J lost 2 bases, and 4 bases lay in between. CDR3 length: 11 amino acids. In nucleotides, the CDR3 is TGTGCCAGCAGTACCGCCTACGAGCAGTACTTC. Translating it yields CASSTAYEQYF.

The chain couples TRBV10-1 to TRBJ1-5; 9 nucleotides line up with TRBD1. Per germline, CDR1 WNHNN and CDR2 SYGVQD (reference sequence). Trimming cost V 8 bases and J 0 bases; bases outside gene matches: 8. The CDR3 has 16 amino acids. The CDR3 region has the DNA TGCGCCAGCCCCGGGACAGGGAGACATAGCAATCAGCCCCAGCATTTT. It yields the protein CASPGTGRHSNQPQHF.

The J gene is TRBJ1-4, the V gene TRBV25-1; tentatively, D is TRBD1 (5 bases). CDR1 is MGHDK and CDR2 is SYGVNS in the germline V gene. This CDR3 is built from 15 residues. Deletions cut 1 base from V and 4 bases from J, with 10 bases between. The chain's CDR3 is CASSEFRGDNEKLFF. The CDR3 DNA reads as TGTGCCAGCAGTGAATTCCGAGGGGATAATGAAAAACTGTTTTTT.

In its sample, this clone was seen a few times. This sequence joins TRBV10-1 and TRBJ1-1; D unresolved. This CDR3 spans 13 amino acids. V was shortened by 6 bases and J by 9 bases, with 17 bases between the two germline ends. CDR1 and CDR2 from the germline V gene are WNHNN and SYGVQD (reference sequence). The CDR3 DNA is TGCGCCAGCAGGGCTATCCCGACGGGAAAAGCTTTCTTT. It is translated as CASRAIPTGKAFF.

In DNA, the CDR3 is TGTGCCAGCAGCGGGACAGGGAACTCTGGGGCCAACGTCCTGACTTTC. Protein sequence: CASSGTGNSGANVLTF. This chain joins TRBV14 and TRBJ2-6; 9 bases line up with TRBD1. Germline CDR1 reads SGHDN; CDR2 reads FVKESK. J gave up 0 bases and V 5 bases, and 2 bases lay outside the gene matches. This CDR3 comprises 16 residues.

The rearrangement joins TRBV11-2 to TRBJ2-3; TRBD2 might be the D (6 bases). Germline lookup yields CDR1 SGHAT and CDR2 FQNNGV. Trimming removed 6 bases at V and 4 bases at J, with 8 bases between. This CDR3 region has 12 residues. Here the CDR3 DNA reads TGTGCCAGCAGAGGGGAGGCAGATACGCAGTATTTT. Encoded protein: CASRGEADTQYF.

The chain joins TRBV6-4 to TRBJ1-6; the D gene is possibly TRBD1 (5 bases). The germline gives CDR1 MRHNA, CDR2 SNTAGT. There are 16 residues in the CDR3. V lost 6 bases, J lost 2 bases, and 14 bases lay in between. The CDR3 bases are TGTGCCAGCAGCGGGGACCTCAGCGCCTATAATTCACCCCTCCACTTT. It codes for CASSGDLSAYNSPLHF.

The chain couples TRBV7-2 to TRBJ2-2; 10 nucleotides line up with TRBD1. After removal of 11 bases from V and 4 bases from J, the junction contained 13 bases not matched to a gene. The CDR3 runs to 16 residues. Germline V gene lookup returns CDR1 SGHTA and CDR2 FQGNSA. Here the CDR3 reads CAGAGQGWSGTGELFF. In DNA, the CDR3 is TGTGCCGGAGCGGGACAGGGGTGGTCGGGCACCGGGGAGCTGTTTTTT.

This rearrangement joins TRBV5-8 to TRBJ1-2; 8 bases are shared with TRBD1. Germline V gives CDR1 SGHTS, CDR2 YDEGEE. This CDR3 comprises 16 residues. J gave up 2 bases and V 0 bases, and 6 bases lay outside the gene matches. The CDR3 region has the DNA TGTGCCAGCAGCTTGGCCTCAGGGGGCCACAACTATGGCTACACCTTC. Protein sequence: CASSLASGGHNYGYTF.

The chain combines TRBV2 with TRBJ1-6, with D uncertain. The CDR3 has 13 residues. Per germline, CDR1 SNHLY and CDR2 FYNNEI. CDR3 coding DNA: TGTGCTTCGGCGGACTCCTATAATTCACCCCTCCACTTT. It is translated as CASADSYNSPLHF. Complete variable domain (other parts from reference TRBV2 and TRBJ1-6): EPEVTQTPSHQVTQMGQEVILRCVPISNHLYFYWYRQILGQKVEFLVSFYNNEISEKSEIFDDQFSVERPDGSNFTLKIRSTKLEDSAMYFCASADSYNSPLHFGNGTRLTVT.

The chain has TRBV28 and TRBJ1-2; 8 nucleotides align to TRBD1. The CDR3 length is 18 residues. With V trimmed by 8 bases and J by 1 base, 18 bases remained unmatched. Germline V gene data show CDR1 as MDHEN and CDR2 as SYDVKM. CDR3 residues: CASESQGGRGLINYGYTF. CDR3 DNA sequence: TGTGCCAGCGAATCTCAAGGGGGCAGGGGGCTGATTAACTATGGCTACACCTTC.

This chain uses TRBV5-6 with TRBJ1-6, with D unresolved. Trimming cost V 3 bases and J 0 bases, with 10 bases left between them. The CDR3 sequence is 16 residues long. Germline V lookup: CDR1 SGHDT, CDR2 YYEEEE. Here the CDR3 reads CASSSGKYSYNSPLHF. In DNA, the CDR3 is TGTGCCAGCAGCTCGGGCAAATACTCCTATAATTCACCCCTCCACTTT. Together with reference TRBV5-6 and TRBJ1-6, the CDR3 gives the full variable domain: DAGVTQSPTHLIKTRGQQVTLRCSPKSGHDTVSWYQQALGQGPQFIFQYYEEEERQRGNFPDRFSGHQFPNYSSELNVNALLLGDSALYLCASSSGKYSYNSPLHFGNGTRLTVT.

This clone was seen only a few times. As DNA, the CDR3 is TGTGCCAGTAGTGTTACCCCCAACACTGAAGCTTTCTTT. Translated: CASSVTPNTEAFF. The rearrangement uses TRBV19 and TRBJ1-1; D is unresolved. Germline V CDR1 and CDR2: LNHDA, SQIVND (reference sequence). CDR3 length: 13 amino acids. Trimming removed 5 bases from V and 2 bases from J, with 9 bases in between.